These 32 T cell receptor beta chains were all obtained from the same sample, sequenced in a study of T cell responses to AZD1222 COVID-19 vaccine. Clones were read by immunoSEQ multiplex PCR, and TCRdb kept only the in-frame ones, dropping some. The sample shows fewer than 150,000 clones, approximately 90% of them seen only once. The material was peripheral blood, obtained 28 days after the second AZD1222 dose. The receptor set was obtained from an adult who received the AZD1222 COVID-19 vaccine.

The V gene is TRBV2, the J gene TRBJ1-3; 9 nucleotides align to TRBD1. The CDR3 contains 15 residues. V trimming: 6 bases; J trimming: 4 bases; junction bases outside the gene matches: 7. CDR1 SNHLY and CDR2 FYNNEI come from the germline V gene. The CDR3 loop is CASRAQGAEGNTIYF. The CDR3 coding sequence is TGTGCCAGCAGGGCACAGGGGGCGGAGGGAAACACCATATATTTT.

The DNA of the CDR3 is TGTGCCAGCAGTTTTAGAGGGGTCCGGGGGACTGAAGCTTTCTTT. Translation: CASSFRGVRGTEAFF. This chain links TRBV27 with TRBJ1-1, with D possibly being TRBD1 (5 bases). Trimming shortened V by 3 bases and J by 5 bases, and 16 bases separated the two germline ends. The CDR3 runs 15 residues. Germline CDR1 and CDR2: MNHEY and SMNVEV (reference sequence).

The gene calls are TRBV7-2 and TRBJ2-7; a weak D match, TRBD2 (5 bases). The CDR3 extends over 15 amino acids. Looked up from germline, CDR1 is SGHTA and CDR2 is FQGNSA. Trimming left V 0 bases short and J 6 bases short, with 15 bases between. The chain's CDR3 is CASSLAVGGRVEQYF. Written as DNA, the CDR3 is TGTGCCAGCAGCTTAGCGGTCGGAGGTAGGGTCGAGCAGTACTTC.

V is TRBV5-4 and J is TRBJ2-5, with D uncertain. The CDR3 runs to 13 residues. V shed 4 bases and J shed 4 bases, with 11 bases lying between them. Germline V CDR1 and CDR2: SGHNT, YYREEE (reference sequence). The chain's CDR3 is CASSGIGGETQYF. The CDR3 bases are TGTGCCAGCAGCGGGATAGGCGGAGAGACCCAGTACTTC.

The rearrangement uses TRBV6-7 and TRBJ1-1; 8 bases line up with TRBD1. TRBV6-7 is flagged as an ORF with uncertain function. The V segment lost 7 bases and the J segment 4 bases; nucleotides outside the gene matches: 17. This CDR3 is built from 17 residues. The CDR3 DNA reads TGTGCCAGCACTCAGGGAGGGGGGATAGGACAGGGCACTGAAGCTTTCTTT. Translating gives CASTQGGGIGQGTEAFF.

The count of this clone is one. This sequence joins TRBV3-1 (or the pseudogene TRBV3-2) and TRBJ1-1, with D possibly TRBD1 on 5 matching bases. V dropped 1 base and J dropped 4 bases, with 10 bases sitting between them. Germline loops: CDR1 LGHDT, CDR2 YNNKEL (reference sequence). This CDR3 is 14 amino acids long. The CDR3 region has the DNA TGTGCCAGCAGCCAAGGGGGCTCAGGCACTGAAGCTTTCTTT. Amino acid sequence: CASSQGGSGTEAFF.

This clone was detected only once. V gene TRBV21-1 combines with J gene TRBJ1-3; the table's TRBD1 call for D was not verified on the DNA. TRBV21-1 is an annotated pseudogene. This CDR3 is built from 22 residues. Written as DNA, the CDR3 is TGTGCCAGCAGCAAAGAGAGAGCCGGGACAGGGGGGTTCTTAGTGTCTGGAAACACCATATATTTT. Protein: CASSKERAGTGGFLVSGNTIYF.

V and J are TRBV11-2 and TRBJ2-1, with TRBD1 matching 7 bases. Germline CDR1 and CDR2: SGHAT and FQNNGV. This CDR3 contains 15 residues. V shed 5 bases, J shed 2 bases, and the junction held 6 bases outside the gene matches. CDR3 DNA: TGTGCCAGCAGCCTTAACCAGGGGGCCTACAATGAGCAGTTCTTC. It yields the protein CASSLNQGAYNEQFF.

The chain combines TRBV11-1 with TRBJ1-2; the match to TRBD1 covers 7 bases. The CDR3 totals 14 residues. The junction had 7 bases not matched to a gene; V was cut back by 5 bases and J by 4 bases. CDR1 is SGHAT and CDR2 is FQDESV in the germline V gene (reference sequence). This CDR3 is CASSAGGGLYGYTF. The DNA for the CDR3 is TGTGCCAGCAGCGCAGGGGGTGGTCTCTATGGCTACACCTTC.

This clone was seen only once. This chain links TRBV7-9 with TRBJ1-1; D not resolved. The V end lost 2 bases, the J end lost 2 bases, and 9 bases lay between the germline ends. The CDR3 extends over 14 amino acids. The germline V gene has CDR1 SEHNR and CDR2 FQNEAQ (reference sequence). DNA of the CDR3: TGTGCCAGCAGCTTAAGGCAAGTAAACACTGAAGCTTTCTTT. Translation gives CASSLRQVNTEAFF.

The V and J genes are TRBV18 and TRBJ1-1, with 7 positions matching TRBD1. Germline-derived CDR1 and CDR2 are KGHSH and LQKENI. The CDR3 has 17 amino acids. V gave up 10 bases and J gave up 3 bases; unmatched junction bases: 20. The CDR3 sequence is CATEPVDRAKGYTEAFF. The CDR3 nucleotides are TGTGCCACAGAACCCGTAGACAGGGCGAAAGGCTACACTGAAGCTTTCTTT. The variable domain in full, completed from reference TRBV18 and TRBJ1-1, reads NAGVMQNPRHLVRRRGQEARLRCSPMKGHSHVYWYRQLPEEGLKFMVYLQKENIIDESGMPKERFSAEFPKEGPSILRIQQVVRGDSAAYFCATEPVDRAKGYTEAFFGQGTRLTVV.

The genes are TRBV21-1 and TRBJ1-2; TRBD1 is the table's D call, not checked against the DNA. TRBV21-1 is tagged as a pseudogene. The CDR3 spans 18 residues. In DNA, the CDR3 is TGTGCCAGCAGCAAACGTCGGCAGGCCCCGATCCCCTACCATGGCTACACCTTC. Protein: CASSKRRQAPIPYHGYTF.

The V and J genes are TRBV30 and TRBJ1-5, with D unclear. V was pared by 3 bases and J by 6 bases, with 9 bases between. The germline gives CDR1 GTSNPN, CDR2 SVGIG (reference sequence). The CDR3 is 12 amino acids. The CDR3 reads CAWSSGVQPQHF. The CDR3 bases are TGTGCCTGGAGCAGTGGGGTTCAGCCCCAGCATTTT.

J is TRBJ1-1 and V is TRBV7-6; tentative D call: TRBD1 (5 bases). This CDR3 is 16 amino acids long. The V gene lost 1 base and the J gene lost 11 bases, with 23 bases spanning the gap. Per germline, CDR1 SGHVS and CDR2 FNYEAQ. CDR3 DNA: TGTGCCAGCAGCTTAGTTCTTGACAGCCCCGTAGTTGTGGCTTTCTTT. It is translated as CASSLVLDSPVVVAFF.

The V call is TRBV30, the J call TRBJ1-4; D gene ambiguous. Germline V gene sequence: CDR1 GTSNPN, CDR2 SVGIG (reference sequence). CDR3 length: 14 residues. V shed 1 base and J shed 2 bases, with 8 bases lying between them. This chain's CDR3 is CAWSARRTNEKLFF. The DNA for the CDR3 is TGTGCCTGGAGTGCCAGACGGACTAATGAAAAACTGTTTTTT.

This CDR3 is CASRPEGREGHSGANVLTF. The CDR3 coding sequence is TGTGCCAGTAGACCCGAGGGGCGGGAGGGCCACTCTGGGGCCAACGTCCTGACTTTC. The chain employs TRBV19 and TRBJ2-6; TRBD2 matches 9 bases. V lost 6 bases to trimming and J lost 0 bases; unmatched junction nucleotides: 12. Germline-derived CDR1 and CDR2 are LNHDA and SQIVND (reference sequence). The CDR3 spans 19 residues.

The DNA of the CDR3 is TGTGCCAGCAGTTTAAAAAGGGTGGCAGCCGTCGTTAGCAATCAGCCCCAGCATTTT. Translated: CASSLKRVAAVVSNQPQHF. The genes are TRBV28 and TRBJ1-5; D is ambiguous. The CDR3 is 19 amino acids. Germline CDR1 MDHEN, CDR2 SYDVKM. Trimming took off 2 bases at V and 0 bases at J, with 20 bases between the two ends.

The chain recombines TRBV6-2 or TRBV6-3 with TRBJ1-2; D might be TRBD1 (5 bases). V was clipped by 5 bases and J by 3 bases, with 19 bases between them. The CDR3 covers 16 residues. Per germline, CDR1 MNHEY and CDR2 SVGEGT. CDR3 in DNA: TGTGCCAGCAGTCCATATTGGCCGGTGGGGGACTATGGCTACACCTTC. Its protein is CASSPYWPVGDYGYTF.

The rearrangement uses TRBV6-5 and TRBJ1-1; D uncertain. The CDR3 has 12 amino acids. V was shortened by 10 bases and J by 0 bases, with 9 bases between the two germline ends. Germline values: CDR1 MNHEY, CDR2 SVGAGI. In DNA form, the CDR3 reads TGTGCCACTCATACAGTGAACACTGAAGCTTTCTTT. Protein product: CATHTVNTEAFF.

The chain combines TRBV9 with TRBJ2-3; 8 nucleotides match TRBD2. Germline assignment: CDR1 SGDLS and CDR2 YYNGEE. The CDR3 is 15 residues long. The trim removed 0 bases at V and 6 bases at J, leaving 6 bases unmatched. CDR3 in amino acids: CASSVEVGGADTQYF. CDR3 bases: TGTGCCAGCAGCGTAGAGGTCGGGGGGGCGGATACGCAGTATTTT. The whole variable domain, filled in from reference TRBV9 and TRBJ2-3, reads DSGVTQTPKHLITATGQRVTLRCSPRSGDLSVYWYQQSLDQGLQFLIQYYNGEERAKGNILERFSAQQFPDLHSELNLSSLELGDSALYFCASSVEVGGADTQYFGPGTRLTVL.

The V and J genes are TRBV4-3 and TRBJ2-2, with D tentatively TRBD2 (6 bases). The CDR3 totals 14 residues. Germline assignment: CDR1 LGHNA and CDR2 YSLEER. V was trimmed by 1 base and J by 5 bases, leaving 8 bases between them. In nucleotides, the CDR3 is TGCGCCAGCAGCCAAGTAGGAGGGACCGGGGAGCTGTTTTTT. Amino acids: CASSQVGGTGELFF.

V is TRBV7-2 and J is TRBJ1-5, with no clear D. The CDR3 is made up of 14 amino acids. Trimming pared 6 bases from V and 5 bases from J, leaving 14 bases between. Germline V gives CDR1 SGHTA, CDR2 FQGNSA. The CDR3 sequence is CASSSYDGDQPQHF. CDR3 sequence (DNA): TGTGCCAGCAGTTCTTACGACGGCGATCAGCCCCAGCATTTT.

The chain couples TRBV2 to TRBJ2-5; TRBD2 aligns across 7 bases. Germline CDR1 is SNHLY and CDR2 is FYNNEI. There are 14 residues in the CDR3. The J segment lost 5 bases and the V segment lost 4 bases, leaving 7 bases of the junction unmatched. The DNA for the CDR3 is TGTGCCAGCAGTGTTTTAAGGGAGGGCGAGACCCAGTACTTC. Its protein product is CASSVLREGETQYF.

The rearrangement links TRBV5-6 to TRBJ1-6; no definite D call. The CDR3 spans 14 residues. Germline V gene lookup returns CDR1 SGHDT and CDR2 YYEEEE. Trimming took off 4 bases at V and 6 bases at J, with 11 bases between the two ends. In DNA form, the CDR3 reads TGTGCCAGCAGCGGCGGACTTTTTAATTCACCCCTCCACTTT. Its translation is CASSGGLFNSPLHF.

This chain joins TRBV7-2 and TRBJ2-7, with D possibly being TRBD1 (5 bases). Trimming left V 5 bases short and J 2 bases short, with 13 bases between. Germline loops: CDR1 SGHTA, CDR2 FQGNSA. This CDR3 comprises 14 residues. CDR3 protein: CASSPTQGPYEQYF. The CDR3 nucleotides read TGTGCCAGCAGCCCCACCCAGGGCCCCTACGAGCAGTACTTC. Together with reference TRBV7-2 and TRBJ2-7, the CDR3 gives the full variable domain: GAGVSQSPSNKVTEKGKDVELRCDPISGHTALYWYRQSLGQGLEFLIYFQGNSAPDKSGLPSDRFSAERTGGSVSTLTIQRTQQEDSAVYLCASSPTQGPYEQYFGPGTRLTVT.

This chain uses TRBV28 with TRBJ2-1; 11 bases are a match to TRBD1. Germline V lookup: CDR1 MDHEN, CDR2 SYDVKM. V lost 4 bases and J lost 7; bases outside the gene matches: 3. The CDR3 length is 14 residues. CDR3 coding DNA: TGTGCCAGCAGTTCCGGGACAGGGGGGAATGAGCAGTTCTTC. Amino acid sequence: CASSSGTGGNEQFF.

This chain joins TRBV7-6 and TRBJ2-7; D ambiguous. From germline, CDR1 is SGHVS and CDR2 FNYEAQ. The CDR3 runs 15 residues. V shed 1 base and J shed 3 bases, with 13 bases lying between them. CDR3 DNA sequence: TGTGCCAGCAGCTTAGAGTCGGGCGGATACTACGAGCAGTACTTC. Translating gives CASSLESGGYYEQYF.

The rearrangement uses TRBV4-3 and TRBJ1-2; TRBD1 matches at 8 bases. The CDR3 extends over 17 amino acids. CDR1 is LGHNA and CDR2 is YSLEER in the germline V gene. The trim removed 0 bases at V and 0 bases at J, leaving 6 bases unmatched. CDR3 coding DNA: TGCGCCAGCAGCCAAGATCCAGGGGGCATCACTAACTATGGCTACACCTTC. It yields the protein CASSQDPGGITNYGYTF.

This chain joins TRBV6-1 and TRBJ2-7, with D unresolved. V dropped 0 bases and J dropped 2 bases, with 11 bases sitting between them. Germline CDR1 reads MNHNS; CDR2 reads SASEGT. The CDR3 contains 15 residues. CDR3 bases: TGTGCCAGCAGTGAAGCCCCCCAACCAGCCTACGAGCAGTACTTC. Amino acid sequence: CASSEAPQPAYEQYF.

This clone showed up just once. The J gene is TRBJ2-5, the V gene TRBV3-1 (or the pseudogene TRBV3-2), with D perhaps being TRBD1 or TRBD2 (5 bases each). Germline V CDR1 and CDR2: LGHDT, YNNKEL (reference sequence). The CDR3 has 17 residues. V gave up 3 bases and J gave up 0 bases, with 17 bases separating them. The CDR3 DNA sequence: TGTGCCAGCAGCCAGGAGGCGGGCAGAGGGGACCAAGAGACCCAGTACTTC. This translates into CASSQEAGRGDQETQYF.

V and J are TRBV7-2 and TRBJ2-1, with 15 bases that match TRBD2. The CDR3 spans 17 residues. Germline V CDR1 and CDR2: SGHTA, FQGNSA. V dropped 5 bases and J dropped 3; count of bases not matched to a gene: 5. The CDR3 loop is CASSRGLAGGDYNEQFF. The CDR3 DNA reads as TGTGCCAGCAGCCGGGGACTAGCGGGGGGAGACTACAATGAGCAGTTCTTC.

The chain joins TRBV18 to TRBJ1-1; D gene uncertain. There are 11 residues in the CDR3. CDR1 and CDR2 (germline): KGHSH, LQKENI. V dropped 6 bases and J dropped 9 bases, with 11 bases sitting between them. The CDR3 nucleotides are TGTGCCAGCTCCTCCCCACCGAAAGCTTTCTTT. Encoded protein: CASSSPPKAFF.